This T cell receptor beta chain was recovered during a study of identical twins. Broader study findings: Invariant MAIT and iNKT cells are populations that could partly confound zero-insertion analyses.

The CDR3 has 13 amino acids. The ends were cut back, 3 bases at V and 5 bases at J, with 11 bases in the middle. Germline assignment: CDR1 MDHEN and CDR2 SYDVKM. As to this clonotype: The target antigen is unknown.

Unique molecular identifiers were present on the cDNA, which also gained a universal primer site by template switching. Via MiXCR, TCRdb re-called the 5' RACE reads, giving one row per CDR3 protein. Of roughly 280,000 distinct CDR3 sequences in the sample, less than 9.5% were seen once. The same sample was also studied in work on yellow fever vaccine responses in identical twins. According to that study: Twins reportedly showed a vaccine T cell response that seemed partly convergent and partly personalized.

The sample was CD8+ T cells sorted from blood. This sequence joins TRBV28 and TRBJ2-7; weak D call: TRBD1 (5 bases). This clonotype originated in a woman under 30 in good health. Written as DNA, the CDR3 is TGTGCCAGCAGTTTCAGGGTTCAGGACGAGCAGTACTTC. It specifies CASSFRVQDEQYF. The full variable domain, its missing parts supplied by reference TRBV28 and TRBJ2-7, is DVKVTQSSRYLVKRTGEKVFLECVQDMDHENMFWYRQDPGLGLRLIYFSYDVKMKEKGDIPEGYSVSREKKERFSLILESASTNQTSMYLCASSFRVQDEQYFGPGTRLTVT.